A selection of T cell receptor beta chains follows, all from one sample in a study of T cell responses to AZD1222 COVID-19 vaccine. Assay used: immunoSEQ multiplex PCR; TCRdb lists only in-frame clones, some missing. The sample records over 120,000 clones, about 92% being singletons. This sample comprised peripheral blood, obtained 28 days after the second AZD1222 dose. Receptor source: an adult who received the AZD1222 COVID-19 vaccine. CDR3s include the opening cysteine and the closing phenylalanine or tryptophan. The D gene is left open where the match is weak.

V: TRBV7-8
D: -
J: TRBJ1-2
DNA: TGTGCCAGCAGCTTAAACCGTAACTATGGCTACACCTTC
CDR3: CASSLNRNYGYTF

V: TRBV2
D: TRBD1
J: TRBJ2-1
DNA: TGTGCCAGCAGGTGGACAGGGAGAGATGAGCAGTTCTTC
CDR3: CASRWTGRDEQFF

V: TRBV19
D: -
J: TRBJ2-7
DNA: TGTGCCAGTAGTATAAGCGCAGGGTCCTACGAGCAGTACTTC
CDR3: CASSISAGSYEQYF

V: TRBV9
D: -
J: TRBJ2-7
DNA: TGTGCCAGCAGCGTAGATCGCAGGGCGGACGAGCAGTACTTC
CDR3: CASSVDRRADEQYF

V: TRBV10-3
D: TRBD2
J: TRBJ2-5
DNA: TGTGCCATCAGTGCGACCGCCGGGTCCCTAGCGGGGACCCAGTACTTC
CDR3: CAISATAGSLAGTQYF

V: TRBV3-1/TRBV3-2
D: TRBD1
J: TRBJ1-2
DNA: TGTGCCAGCAGCCACTCACCCGGACAGGGGGCTCAGGGCTACACCTTC
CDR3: CASSHSPGQGAQGYTF

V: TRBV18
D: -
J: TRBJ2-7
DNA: TGTGCCAGCTCACCTAGCGTACTCCACGAGCAGTACTTC
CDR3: CASSPSVLHEQYF

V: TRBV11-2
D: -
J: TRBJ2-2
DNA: TGTGCCAGCAGCTTAACAACAGGGACGTTGAACACCGGGGAGCTGTTTTTT
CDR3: CASSLTTGTLNTGELFF

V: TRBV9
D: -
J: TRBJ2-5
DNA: TGTGCCAGCAGCGTTGAAGGGGCTATCCAAGAGACCCAGTACTTC
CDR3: CASSVEGAIQETQYF

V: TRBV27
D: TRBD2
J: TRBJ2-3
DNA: TGTGCCAGCAGTTTATTTGGACCGCGGGAGGTCAGCACAGATACGCAGTATTTT
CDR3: CASSLFGPREVSTDTQYF

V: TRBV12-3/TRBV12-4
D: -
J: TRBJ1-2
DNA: TGTGCCAGCAGTGCGAGCTATGGCTACACCTTC
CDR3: CASSASYGYTF

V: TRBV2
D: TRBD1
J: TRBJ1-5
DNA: TGTGCCAGCAGTAAGGGACAGGGGGCACAGCCCCAGCATTTT
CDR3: CASSKGQGAQPQHF

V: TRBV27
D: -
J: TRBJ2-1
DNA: TGTGCCAGCAGTAGGGCCCCGGGACTTTACAATGAGCAGTTCTTC
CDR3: CASSRAPGLYNEQFF

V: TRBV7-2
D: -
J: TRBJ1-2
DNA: TGTGCCAGCAGCTTAAGTAGTAAGGATGGCTACACCTTC
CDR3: CASSLSSKDGYTF

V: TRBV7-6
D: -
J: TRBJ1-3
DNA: TGTGCCAGCAGCCTAGGGAGTTTGGGCAGCTCTGGAAACACCATATATTTT
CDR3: CASSLGSLGSSGNTIYF

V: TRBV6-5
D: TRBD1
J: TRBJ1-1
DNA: TGTGCCAGCAGTTCCATGACAGGGGGGAACACTGAAGCTTTCTTT
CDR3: CASSSMTGGNTEAFF